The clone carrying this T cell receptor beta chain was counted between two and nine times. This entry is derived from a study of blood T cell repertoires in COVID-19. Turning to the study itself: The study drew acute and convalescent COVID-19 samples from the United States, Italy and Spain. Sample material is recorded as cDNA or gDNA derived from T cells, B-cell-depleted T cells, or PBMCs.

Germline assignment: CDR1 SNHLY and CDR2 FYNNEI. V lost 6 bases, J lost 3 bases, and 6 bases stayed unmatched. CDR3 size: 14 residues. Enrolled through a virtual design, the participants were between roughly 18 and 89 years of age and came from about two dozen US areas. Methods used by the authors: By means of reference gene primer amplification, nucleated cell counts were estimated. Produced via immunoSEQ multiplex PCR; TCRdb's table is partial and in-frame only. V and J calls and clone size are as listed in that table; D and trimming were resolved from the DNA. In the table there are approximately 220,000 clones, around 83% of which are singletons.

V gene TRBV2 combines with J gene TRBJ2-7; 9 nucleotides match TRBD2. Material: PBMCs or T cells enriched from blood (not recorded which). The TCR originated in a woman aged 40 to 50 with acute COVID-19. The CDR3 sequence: CASSPGTSIYEQYF. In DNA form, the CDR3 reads TGTGCCAGCAGCCCCGGGACTAGCATCTACGAGCAGTACTTC.